Listed below are T cell receptor beta chains from one sample, sequenced in a study of T cell responses to AZD1222 COVID-19 vaccine. Assay used: immunoSEQ multiplex PCR; TCRdb lists only in-frame clones, some missing. The table shows approximately 60,000 clones, with more than 70% occurring only once. The source was peripheral blood, collected on day 0 of AZD1222 vaccination. The receptors derive from an adult in good health. The CDR3 runs from the conserved cysteine through the conserved F or W. D genes are given only for firm matches. Size is omitted from some rows. Given values are once, few, many or a class for expanded clones.

v_gene	d_gene	len	j_gene	abundance	CDR3nt	CDR3aa
TRBV14	.	12	TRBJ1-2	.	TGTGCCAGCAGCCAAGCCGGGGGGGTAGAAGGCTTC	CASSQAGGVEGF
TRBV19	.	16	TRBJ2-2	.	TGTGCCAGTAGTATGGCAAGGGGAAGTGACACCGGGGAGCTGTTTTTT	CASSMARGSDTGELFF
TRBV19	TRBD1	18	TRBJ2-2	.	TGTGCCAGTAGACACACCCTGGGAGACAGGGGTATCACCGGGGAGCTGTTTTTT	CASRHTLGDRGITGELFF
TRBV7-9	.	14	TRBJ2-1	.	TGTGCCAGCAGCTTAGCGGGGAGCTACAATGAGCAGTTCTTC	CASSLAGSYNEQFF
TRBV5-4	.	15	TRBJ1-1	once	TGTGCCAGCAGCTTGTTGGGACCGGGCAACACTGAAGCTTTCTTT	CASSLLGPGNTEAFF
TRBV3-1/TRBV3-2	.	13	TRBJ2-7	.	TGTGCCAGCAGCCTCGCAATAGCCTACGAGCAGTACTTC	CASSLAIAYEQYF
TRBV5-4	.	16	TRBJ1-3	.	TGTGCCAGCAGCTTGGGGAGGGAAGTGTCTGGAAACACCATATATTTT	CASSLGREVSGNTIYF
TRBV6-5	.	13	TRBJ1-1	.	TGTGCCAGCAGCCGCGATATGAACACTGAAGCTTTCTTT	CASSRDMNTEAFF
TRBV13	TRBD1	15	TRBJ2-7	few	TGTGCCAGCAGCCTGACAGGGGGTATACGTTACGAGCAGTACTTC	CASSLTGGIRYEQYF
TRBV7-9	.	11	TRBJ2-1	.	TGTGCCAGCAGCTGGGCGGATGAGCAGTTCTTC	CASSWADEQFF
TRBV30	.	15	TRBJ1-2	few	TGTGCCTGGAGTCGAAAGACGGATGCTAACTATGGCTACACCTTC	CAWSRKTDANYGYTF
TRBV30	TRBD1	11	TRBJ2-7	.	TGTGCCTGGACAGGGGGCGAGGTGCAGTACTTC	CAWTGGEVQYF
TRBV30	TRBD2	12	TRBJ2-7	.	TGTGCCTGGACGCGGGGGGAGGACGAGCAGTACTTC	CAWTRGEDEQYF
TRBV13	.	14	TRBJ1-1	.	TGTGCCAGCAGCTCCGGGACCGAGGACACTGAAGCTTTCTTT	CASSSGTEDTEAFF
TRBV4-3	.	13	TRBJ2-7	few	TGCGCCAGCAGCCAAGATGCTACAATGGGGCAGTACTTC	CASSQDATMGQYF
TRBV5-4	.	13	TRBJ1-4	.	TGTGCCAGTACTAATGCAACTAATGAAAAACTGTTTTTT	CASTNATNEKLFF
TRBV5-6	TRBD1	14	TRBJ2-7	.	TGTGCCAGCAGCTTTGGGACAGGGCACTACGAGCAGTACTTC	CASSFGTGHYEQYF
TRBV6-2/TRBV6-3	.	14	TRBJ2-1	.	TGTGCCAGCAGTTACTCTCTGGGGGGCAATGAGCAGTTCTTC	CASSYSLGGNEQFF
TRBV2	TRBD1	16	TRBJ2-2	.	TGTGCCAGCAGCGCGGACAGGGGCTTAAGCGCCGGGGAGCTGTTTTTT	CASSADRGLSAGELFF
TRBV5-1	.	14	TRBJ1-2	.	TGCGCCAGCAGCTCGGGACATAGTCAAGATGGCTACACCTTC	CASSSGHSQDGYTF
TRBV19	TRBD1	16	TRBJ1-5	.	TGTGCCAGTAGTATAAGCGGACAGGGGGGAACTCAGCCCCAGCATTTT	CASSISGQGGTQPQHF
TRBV7-2	TRBD1	15	TRBJ2-1	few	TGTGCCAGCAGCCCTTGGGACAGGGGGGGTGTTGAGCAGTTCTTC	CASSPWDRGGVEQFF
TRBV5-4	.	14	TRBJ1-1	.	TGTGCCAGCAGCTTAGAAGGATCGAACACTGAAGCTTTCTTT	CASSLEGSNTEAFF
TRBV3-1/TRBV3-2	.	16	TRBJ1-6	.	TGTGCCAGCAGTGAGACGGAATCTCTTCGTAATTCACCCCTCCACTTT	CASSETESLRNSPLHF
TRBV28	TRBD1	15	TRBJ1-6	.	TGTGCCACCTCGGACAGGGGGACCTATAATTCACCCCTCCACTTT	CATSDRGTYNSPLHF
TRBV7-2	.	18	TRBJ2-2	.	TGTGCCAGCAGCTTAGCGCTTAGACAGGAGATGAACACCGGGGAGCTGTTTTTT	CASSLALRQEMNTGELFF
TRBV29-1	.	13	TRBJ2-1	few	TGCAGCGTTGAAGAATCGACAGCGAATGAGCAGTTCTTC	CSVEESTANEQFF
TRBV7-9	.	11	TRBJ2-2	.	TGTGCCAGCAGCTTAACCGGGGAGCTGTTTTTT	CASSLTGELFF
TRBV28	.	16	TRBJ2-4	.	TGTGCCAGCAGTCCGGGGGACGACGTAGGGGGAGCCATTCAGTACTTC	CASSPGDDVGGAIQYF
TRBV19	.	13	TRBJ1-5	many	TGTGCCAGTAGTGTAGCTGTGTATGCGGCCCAGCATTTT	CASSVAVYAAQHF
TRBV24-1	.	13	TRBJ1-1	few	TGTGCCACCAGTGATTCGGGGGTCACTGAAGCTTTCTTT	CATSDSGVTEAFF
TRBV10-3	.	12	TRBJ1-1	.	TGTGCCATCAGTGAAACAAGCACTGAAGCTTTCTTT	CAISETSTEAFF
TRBV9	.	15	TRBJ1-2	.	TGTGCCAGCAGCGTAGCCCCGGGGGGGGGCTATGGCTACACCTTC	CASSVAPGGGYGYTF